This T cell receptor beta chain was recovered during a study of blood T cell repertoires in COVID-19. Study background: T cells, B-cell-depleted T cells, or PBMCs supplied cDNA or gDNA.

Germline lookup yields CDR1 KGHDR and CDR2 SFDVKD. This CDR3 spans 14 amino acids. V shed 2 bases and J 9 bases; nucleotides not matched to a gene: 9. Sequencing used immunoSEQ multiplex PCR; TCRdb keeps in-frame clones, though not all of them. The data show roughly 280,000 clones, 88% seen once. The chain is built from TRBV24-1 and TRBJ2-7; 7 bases line up with TRBD1. Sequencing was carried out using PBMCs or T cells enriched from blood (not recorded which). This TCR derives from a woman between 45 and 60 years old who had recovered from COVID-19. CDR3 region: CATSDSRDRDSQYF. The CDR3 DNA follows: TGTGCCACCAGTGATTCGCGCGACAGGGATTCGCAGTACTTC.